What follows are 5 T cell receptor beta chains derived from one specimen sequenced in a study of blood T cell repertoires in COVID-19. Assay: immunoSEQ multiplex PCR; the TCRdb copy retains only in-frame clones and omits some. Here the sample spans a few hundred thousand clones, more than 75% being singletons. Sample: peripheral blood. The origin of the receptors is a woman in her thirties or forties who had recovered from COVID-19.

This chain uses TRBV19 with TRBJ2-1; 8 bases agree with TRBD2. The ends lost 5 bases at V and 10 bases at J; junction bases unmatched: 16. From germline, CDR1 is LNHDA and CDR2 SQIVND (reference sequence). The CDR3 is 16 residues long. The CDR3 sequence: CASSHGGLALIGEQFF. Written as DNA, the CDR3 is TGTGCCAGTAGTCACGGCGGACTAGCCCTTATAGGGGAGCAGTTCTTC. The full variable domain, with the rest looked up from reference TRBV19 and TRBJ2-1, is DGGITQSPKYLFRKEGQNVTLSCEQNLNHDAMYWYRQDPGQGLRLIYYSQIVNDFQKGDIAEGYSVSREKKESFPLTVTSAQKNPTAFYLCASSHGGLALIGEQFFGPGTRLTVL.

The rearrangement joins TRBV11-3 to TRBJ2-3; D remains unclear. Looked up from germline, CDR1 is SGHNT and CDR2 is YENEEA. The CDR3 totals 14 residues. V dropped 0 bases and J dropped 2 bases, with 6 bases sitting between them. CDR3 in DNA: TGTGCCAGCAGCTTAGATGGCCCCACAGATACGCAGTATTTT. It codes for CASSLDGPTDTQYF.

The rearrangement links TRBV30 to TRBJ1-6; D might be TRBD1 (5 bases). V lost 0 bases to trimming and J lost 7 bases, with 16 bases between them. The CDR3 has 16 residues. CDR1 GTSNPN and CDR2 SVGIG come from the germline V gene (reference sequence). In DNA form, the CDR3 reads TGTGCCTGGAGTGTACGAGTCGGGGGGGGGAATTCACCCCTCCACTTT. It specifies CAWSVRVGGGNSPLHF.

The chain employs TRBV19 and TRBJ2-3; 10 bases align to TRBD1. Germline assignment: CDR1 LNHDA and CDR2 SQIVND (reference sequence). The CDR3 loop spans 15 amino acids. The V and J ends lost 3 bases and 4 bases, in that order; junction bases with no gene match: 4. This CDR3 reads CASSMGQGRSDTQYF. As DNA, the CDR3 is TGTGCCAGTAGTATGGGACAGGGGCGATCAGATACGCAGTATTTT.

J is TRBJ1-2 and V is TRBV4-2; TRBD1 is a possible D gene (5 bases). Germline CDR1 and CDR2: LGHNA and YNFKEQ. V dropped 2 bases and J dropped 2 bases, with 15 bases sitting between them. This CDR3 is 16 amino acids long. CDR3 coding DNA: TGTGCCAGCAGCCAACGAGGGGACGGGGGGAACTATGGCTACACCTTC. Translating gives CASSQRGDGGNYGYTF.